These T cell receptor beta chains were read from a single sample in a study of T cell responses to AZD1222 COVID-19 vaccine. Repertoires were generated with immunoSEQ multiplex PCR, while TCRdb's copy carries only in-frame clones and drops some. Of approximately 110,000 clones in the sample, roughly nine tenths are singletons; the top ten hold 4.5% to 6.5%. The sample in question was peripheral blood, obtained on day 0 of AZD1222 vaccination. These receptors all stem from an adult in good health. CDR3s include the opening cysteine and the closing phenylalanine or tryptophan. The D gene is left open where the match is weak. Expanded clones get a size class; other rows say once, few or many, or leave the size out.

v_gene: TRBV29-1
d_gene: -
abundance: once
j_gene: TRBJ1-2
CDR3nt: TGCAGCGTTGAAGTGGGCCAAATCTATGGCTACACCTTC
CDR3aa: CSVEVGQIYGYTF

v_gene: TRBV20-1
d_gene: TRBD1
abundance: few
j_gene: TRBJ2-7
CDR3nt: TGCAGTGCTAGTAGACAGGGGGGGACCGACGAGCAGTACTTC
CDR3aa: CSASRQGGTDEQYF

v_gene: TRBV7-2
d_gene: TRBD1
abundance: -
j_gene: TRBJ2-5
CDR3nt: TGTGCCAGCACTATAGGGACAGCCCAAGAGACCCAGTACTTC
CDR3aa: CASTIGTAQETQYF

v_gene: TRBV10-1
d_gene: -
abundance: few
j_gene: TRBJ1-5
CDR3nt: TGCGCCAGAGAAAATAAAGGCAATCAGCCCCAGCATTTT
CDR3aa: CARENKGNQPQHF

v_gene: TRBV19
d_gene: -
abundance: -
j_gene: TRBJ1-1
CDR3nt: TGTGCCACTACCACCTTAGGCGGCATGAACACTGAAGCTTTCTTT
CDR3aa: CATTTLGGMNTEAFF

v_gene: TRBV7-9
d_gene: TRBD1
abundance: once
j_gene: TRBJ1-3
CDR3nt: TGTGCCAGCAGCTTAAAAGACAGGGGTTCTGGAAACACCATATATTTT
CDR3aa: CASSLKDRGSGNTIYF

v_gene: TRBV2
d_gene: -
abundance: -
j_gene: TRBJ1-1
CDR3nt: TGTGCCAGCAGTAAACGGGGGGAGGGCACTGAAGCTTTCTTT
CDR3aa: CASSKRGEGTEAFF

v_gene: TRBV5-1
d_gene: TRBD2
abundance: -
j_gene: TRBJ2-2
CDR3nt: TGCGCCAGCAGCTCGACTAGCGGCTCGAGGGAAGGGACCGGGGAGCTGTTTTTT
CDR3aa: CASSSTSGSREGTGELFF

v_gene: TRBV2
d_gene: -
abundance: -
j_gene: TRBJ1-3
CDR3nt: TGTGCCAGCAGTGGGGTCAGGAACACCATATATTTT
CDR3aa: CASSGVRNTIYF

v_gene: TRBV11-2
d_gene: TRBD1
abundance: -
j_gene: TRBJ2-2
CDR3nt: TGTGCCAGCAGCGCAGGGGGCCGGGCCGGGGAGCTGTTTTTT
CDR3aa: CASSAGGRAGELFF

v_gene: TRBV9
d_gene: -
abundance: -
j_gene: TRBJ2-2
CDR3nt: TGTGCCAGCAGCGGCCCCGAGAGGGGGGGGCTGTTTTTT
CDR3aa: CASSGPERGGLFF

v_gene: TRBV7-9
d_gene: -
abundance: few
j_gene: TRBJ1-2
CDR3nt: TGTGCCAGCAGCTTAGGAGTTTCCTATGGCTACACCTTC
CDR3aa: CASSLGVSYGYTF

v_gene: TRBV5-6
d_gene: -
abundance: -
j_gene: TRBJ2-2
CDR3nt: TGTGCCAGCAGCCCGACAGTAGCCACCAACACCGGGGAGCTGTTTTTT
CDR3aa: CASSPTVATNTGELFF

v_gene: TRBV11-2
d_gene: -
abundance: -
j_gene: TRBJ1-2
CDR3nt: TGTGCCAGCAGCCCGGGAGGGGTGTCCGGCTACACCTTC
CDR3aa: CASSPGGVSGYTF

v_gene: TRBV7-3
d_gene: -
abundance: once
j_gene: TRBJ1-1
CDR3nt: TGTGCCAGCAGCTTAACGGCGGGGACTGAAGCTTTCTTT
CDR3aa: CASSLTAGTEAFF

v_gene: TRBV4-1
d_gene: -
abundance: -
j_gene: TRBJ2-7
CDR3nt: TGCGCCAGCAGCCAAGTGGGACAGCGGGGAAACGAGCAGTACTTC
CDR3aa: CASSQVGQRGNEQYF

v_gene: TRBV27
d_gene: TRBD1
abundance: once
j_gene: TRBJ1-1
CDR3nt: TGTGCCAGCAGTTTGACAGGGGTCCACACTGAAGCTTTCTTT
CDR3aa: CASSLTGVHTEAFF

v_gene: TRBV25-1
d_gene: -
abundance: -
j_gene: TRBJ1-4
CDR3nt: TGTGCCAGCAGTGAGGCGGGGGCAACTAATGAAAAACTGTTTTTT
CDR3aa: CASSEAGATNEKLFF

v_gene: TRBV10-3
d_gene: -
abundance: once
j_gene: TRBJ1-5
CDR3nt: TGTGCCATCAGTGAGTCAGGAGGGGCCCTCAATCAGCCCCAGCATTTT
CDR3aa: CAISESGGALNQPQHF

v_gene: TRBV27
d_gene: -
abundance: few
j_gene: TRBJ2-1
CDR3nt: TGTGCCAGCAGTTTACGTCCCTACAATGAGCAGTTCTTC
CDR3aa: CASSLRPYNEQFF

v_gene: TRBV7-9
d_gene: TRBD2
abundance: once
j_gene: TRBJ2-1
CDR3nt: TGTGCCAGCAGCTTACCGGGACTATTTGTTGAGCAGTTCTTC
CDR3aa: CASSLPGLFVEQFF

v_gene: TRBV15
d_gene: TRBD1
abundance: -
j_gene: TRBJ2-5
CDR3nt: TGTGCCACCGACCTCTCGACAGGGGGCCTTGAGACCCAGTACTTC
CDR3aa: CATDLSTGGLETQYF

v_gene: TRBV4-3
d_gene: -
abundance: -
j_gene: TRBJ2-1
CDR3nt: TGCGCCAGCAGCCAAGACGGTATCCGGGACGAGCAGTTCTTC
CDR3aa: CASSQDGIRDEQFF

v_gene: TRBV5-1
d_gene: -
abundance: -
j_gene: TRBJ2-5
CDR3nt: TGCGCCAGCAGCTTTTTGACACGTACCGAAAAAGAGACCCAGTACTTC
CDR3aa: CASSFLTRTEKETQYF

v_gene: TRBV5-6
d_gene: -
abundance: -
j_gene: TRBJ2-2
CDR3nt: TGTGCCAGCAGCTTGGAGTCCGGGGAGCTGTTTTTT
CDR3aa: CASSLESGELFF

v_gene: TRBV21-1
d_gene: -
abundance: -
j_gene: TRBJ1-2
CDR3nt: TGTGCCAGCAGCTCAAGAAGCCCGGGACAGGTCTATGGCTACACCTTC
CDR3aa: CASSSRSPGQVYGYTF

v_gene: TRBV14
d_gene: -
abundance: -
j_gene: TRBJ1-2
CDR3nt: TGTGCCAGCAGCCAAGATATCGGAGGCTATGGCTACACCTTC
CDR3aa: CASSQDIGGYGYTF

v_gene: TRBV7-9
d_gene: -
abundance: -
j_gene: TRBJ2-2
CDR3nt: TGTGCCAGCAGCTTAACGACAATTAACACCGGGGAGCTGTTTTTT
CDR3aa: CASSLTTINTGELFF

v_gene: TRBV5-4
d_gene: TRBD1
abundance: large
j_gene: TRBJ1-4
CDR3nt: TGTGCCAGCAGCCAAAACAGGGGGCTCGATGAAAAACTGTTTTTT
CDR3aa: CASSQNRGLDEKLFF

v_gene: TRBV4-1
d_gene: -
abundance: -
j_gene: TRBJ1-5
CDR3nt: TGCGCCAGCAGCAAGACCGGACAGACCGATCAGCCCCAGCATTTT
CDR3aa: CASSKTGQTDQPQHF

v_gene: TRBV15
d_gene: TRBD1
abundance: -
j_gene: TRBJ1-5
CDR3nt: TGTGCCACCAGCAGGGGGACAGGGACTGTTTTCAGCAATCAGCCCCAGCATTTT
CDR3aa: CATSRGTGTVFSNQPQHF

v_gene: TRBV27
d_gene: TRBD1
abundance: -
j_gene: TRBJ1-2
CDR3nt: TGTGCCAGCAGAACACAACTTCGACAGGGGCGTGCTGGCTACACCTTC
CDR3aa: CASRTQLRQGRAGYTF

v_gene: TRBV7-3
d_gene: -
abundance: -
j_gene: TRBJ1-5
CDR3nt: TGTGCCAGCAGCTTTGAGCATAATCAGCCCCAGCATTTT
CDR3aa: CASSFEHNQPQHF

v_gene: TRBV28
d_gene: TRBD2
abundance: -
j_gene: TRBJ2-7
CDR3nt: TGTGCCAGCCGGGGTCCGGGACTAGCGATCTCCTACGAGCAGTACTTC
CDR3aa: CASRGPGLAISYEQYF

v_gene: TRBV10-3
d_gene: -
abundance: -
j_gene: TRBJ2-7
CDR3nt: TGTGCCATCAGTGAGTCTAACGGCGTTAGCTCCTACGAGCAGTACTTC
CDR3aa: CAISESNGVSSYEQYF

v_gene: TRBV5-4
d_gene: TRBD2
abundance: -
j_gene: TRBJ2-3
CDR3nt: TGTGCCAGCAGCCGGCCCGGGACTAGGGACACAGATACGCAGTATTTT
CDR3aa: CASSRPGTRDTDTQYF

v_gene: TRBV5-6
d_gene: -
abundance: -
j_gene: TRBJ1-1
CDR3nt: TGTGCCAGCAGCTTGGGGGGCAGGGCCCGCACTGAAGCTTTCTTT
CDR3aa: CASSLGGRARTEAFF

v_gene: TRBV29-1
d_gene: -
abundance: -
j_gene: TRBJ1-2
CDR3nt: TGCAGCGTTGGCGAGGGTATCGGTCTGGGCTACACCTTC
CDR3aa: CSVGEGIGLGYTF

v_gene: TRBV18
d_gene: TRBD2
abundance: -
j_gene: TRBJ2-2
CDR3nt: TGTGCCAGCTCACCACACACGGGAGGCGACACCGGGGAGCTGTTTTTT
CDR3aa: CASSPHTGGDTGELFF

v_gene: TRBV27
d_gene: -
abundance: -
j_gene: TRBJ2-6
CDR3nt: TGTGCCAGCAGTTTTTTGAGTAAGGGGCCCGGGGCCAACGTCCTGACTTTC
CDR3aa: CASSFLSKGPGANVLTF

v_gene: TRBV11-2
d_gene: -
abundance: -
j_gene: TRBJ1-1
CDR3nt: TGTGCCAGCAGCCGCATGGTGGACACTGAAGCTTTCTTT
CDR3aa: CASSRMVDTEAFF

v_gene: TRBV4-2
d_gene: -
abundance: -
j_gene: TRBJ1-3
CDR3nt: TGTGCCAGCACCTCCCTCCCCGTTCCCTCTGGAAACACCATATATTTT
CDR3aa: CASTSLPVPSGNTIYF

v_gene: TRBV7-9
d_gene: -
abundance: -
j_gene: TRBJ1-2
CDR3nt: TGTGCCAGCAGCTTAGCCCCGGGTTATGGCTACACCTTC
CDR3aa: CASSLAPGYGYTF

v_gene: TRBV6-2/TRBV6-3
d_gene: TRBD1
abundance: -
j_gene: TRBJ1-1
CDR3nt: TGTGCCAGCAGTCTTACAGGGGGCATAGACACTGAAGCTTTCTTT
CDR3aa: CASSLTGGIDTEAFF

v_gene: TRBV5-1
d_gene: TRBD1
abundance: once
j_gene: TRBJ1-1
CDR3nt: TGCGCCAGCAGGTCGGGACAGGGGAACACTGAAGCTTTCTTT
CDR3aa: CASRSGQGNTEAFF

v_gene: TRBV19
d_gene: -
abundance: -
j_gene: TRBJ2-6
CDR3nt: TGTGCCAGTAGTATAGGGACGGCCTCTGGGGCCAACGTCCTGACTTTC
CDR3aa: CASSIGTASGANVLTF

v_gene: TRBV3-1/TRBV3-2
d_gene: -
abundance: -
j_gene: TRBJ2-5
CDR3nt: TGTGCCAGCAGCTACCAAAGGTGGGATCCACAAGAGACCCAGTACTTC
CDR3aa: CASSYQRWDPQETQYF

v_gene: TRBV7-2
d_gene: TRBD1
abundance: -
j_gene: TRBJ2-1
CDR3nt: TGTGCCAGCAGCCTGTGGACAGGGACCTACAATGAGCAGTTCTTC
CDR3aa: CASSLWTGTYNEQFF

v_gene: TRBV12-3/TRBV12-4
d_gene: TRBD1
abundance: -
j_gene: TRBJ1-6
CDR3nt: TGTGCCAGCAGAGACAGGGTTAATTCACCCCTCCACTTT
CDR3aa: CASRDRVNSPLHF

v_gene: TRBV6-2/TRBV6-3
d_gene: TRBD2
abundance: -
j_gene: TRBJ2-3
CDR3nt: TGTGCCAGCAGCAGGGCGGGGAGCGGGATAGCTGCAGATACGCAGTATTTT
CDR3aa: CASSRAGSGIAADTQYF

v_gene: TRBV5-4
d_gene: TRBD2
abundance: -
j_gene: TRBJ2-1
CDR3nt: TGTGCCAGCAGCTTGTGGCTAGCGGGAGGGGATGAGCAGTTCTTC
CDR3aa: CASSLWLAGGDEQFF

v_gene: TRBV9
d_gene: TRBD1
abundance: -
j_gene: TRBJ2-7
CDR3nt: TGTGCCAGCAGCCCACTTACAGGGGGCTACGAGCAGTACTTC
CDR3aa: CASSPLTGGYEQYF

v_gene: TRBV10-3
d_gene: TRBD2
abundance: once
j_gene: TRBJ2-1
CDR3nt: TGTGCCATCAGTGACTCGCTTTTAGCGGGAGCCTACAATGAGCAGTTCTTC
CDR3aa: CAISDSLLAGAYNEQFF

v_gene: TRBV6-5
d_gene: -
abundance: -
j_gene: TRBJ2-1
CDR3nt: TGTGCCAGCAGTCCCGAACTAGGGCCCAATGAGCAGTTCTTC
CDR3aa: CASSPELGPNEQFF